This is a list of T cell receptor beta chains from one sample in a study of shared clonotypes between healthy human individuals. Method: immunoSEQ multiplex PCR; TCRdb's copy keeps in-frame clones and lacks some. The top ten clones hold about 0.35% of a sample with roughly 1.4 million clones, roughly 98.5% of them seen once. The specimen was naive CD4+ T cells sorted from blood. These receptor sequences come from a man between 25 and 39 years old in good health. Both conserved end residues are trimmed from each CDR3. Clone sizes are given selectively: once, few, many, or a class where the clone is expanded.

TRBV5-1	once	TRBJ2-5	ASSFGSRGETQY
TRBV27	-	TRBJ2-1	ASSPRTIPNYNEQF
TRBV5-6	-	TRBJ1-2	ASSLGQGANYGYT
TRBV10-3	-	TRBJ1-4	AISESKGRGTNEKLF
TRBV21-1	-	TRBJ2-7	ASSKSRPEQY
TRBV18	-	TRBJ2-7	ASSPPGRGASYEQY
TRBV4-3	once	TRBJ2-3	ASSQTGASTDTQY
TRBV10-3	-	TRBJ2-7	AISKSGGDYEQY
TRBV21-1	-	TRBJ1-5	ASSETQGAGNQPQH
TRBV7-6	-	TRBJ2-2	ASSPGGELF
TRBV5-4	few	TRBJ2-7	ASSSGQGRYEQY
TRBV10-3	-	TRBJ2-3	AISEGDTDTQY
TRBV5-1	-	TRBJ1-1	ASSDPGQNTEAF
TRBV29-1	-	TRBJ2-5	SVTEETQY
TRBV18	-	TRBJ2-7	ASSPPVSGTQSYEQY
TRBV18	-	TRBJ2-1	ASSPSDRGRWEQF
TRBV11-2	-	TRBJ1-1	ASSLDPGHTEAF
TRBV5-1	-	TRBJ2-5	ASSSSATSQETQY
TRBV5-1	-	TRBJ1-2	ASSRVDGTYGYT
TRBV14	-	TRBJ2-1	ASSQDIAEFYNEQF
TRBV9	-	TRBJ2-7	ASSVSGGQASEQY
TRBV5-1	-	TRBJ2-7	ASSPLRGLNYEQY
TRBV29-1	-	TRBJ1-1	SVGRTEAF
TRBV7-2	-	TRBJ2-1	ASSLGLAGDFGQF
TRBV5-1	-	TRBJ2-1	ASSTDRALRRGVMWNEQF
TRBV25-1	-	TRBJ1-1	ASSNRVGTEAF
TRBV9	-	TRBJ2-7	ASSPRTGSSYEQY
TRBV28	-	TRBJ2-5	ASSRGEQETQY
TRBV25-1	-	TRBJ2-7	ASSERSSSYEQY
TRBV9	-	TRBJ2-5	ASSPGNTRGETQY
TRBV5-1	-	TRBJ2-1	ASSLTGVTYNEQF
TRBV30	-	TRBJ2-3	AWSVWPPRHGDTQY
TRBV19	-	TRBJ1-5	ASTMTRGGTGFGQPQH
TRBV7-2	-	TRBJ2-1	ASTIAGGPPREQF
TRBV7-3	once	TRBJ2-1	ASSITGTNYNEQF
TRBV5-1	-	TRBJ2-1	ASSLELAGAGNEQF
TRBV16	-	TRBJ2-7	ASSQSTYEQY
TRBV7-2	-	TRBJ1-4	ASSLNFGSGGEKLF
TRBV7-9	-	TRBJ2-7	ASSLASGQGTYEQY
TRBV25-1	-	TRBJ1-2	ASSVTQGPLGGYT
TRBV5-1	-	TRBJ1-2	ASSTRQGSSGYT
TRBV6-6	-	TRBJ2-1	ASRRDRYNEQF
TRBV27	-	TRBJ2-6	ASSLQGGANVLT